The entry below gives a single T cell receptor (beta chain) sequence along with its context. The antigen remains unidentified. TCRdb reanalysed the RACE reads using MiXCR and keeps one entry per CDR3 protein. The sample holds about 380,000 distinct CDR3 sequences; more than 4.5% are singletons and the top ten take just over 2.5%. The sample belongs to a study of human T cells and chemical hapten exposure. Study-wide context: Largely, small differences in pooled library volume made per-sample TCR yields vary. Broader study findings: Controls had significantly fewer large CDR3 similarity clusters than were formed by expanded TCRs.

Time point specified: pre-sensitization, week 0. Sample treatment: therapeutic diphenylcyclopropenone sensitization with weekly scalp DPC. Donation of samples came from alopecia patients who were 18 to 70 years old and suitable for DPC. The sequence derives from a woman aged 45 to 65 with alopecia areata. Some clones in this sample may be carry-over from other donors' samples. This sample comprised whole blood, obtained in connection with sensitization to the hapten diphenylcyclopropenone (DPC).

The CDR3 sequence: CASSPSGRTGFTEAFF. For the CDR3, the DNA is TGTGCCAGCTCACCCAGCGGCCGGACAGGGTTTACTGAAGCTTTCTTT. The chain joins TRBV18 to TRBJ1-1; 8 nucleotides align to TRBD1. The CDR3 is made up of 16 amino acids. Germline CDR1 is KGHSH and CDR2 is LQKENI. V trimming: 3 bases; J trimming: 5 bases; junction bases outside the gene matches: 11.